This is a list of T cell receptor beta chains from one sample in a study of identical twins' blood T cells. TCRdb re-derived calls from the 5' RACE reads in MiXCR, one entry per CDR3 protein. This sample yields 300,000 to 400,000 distinct CDR3 sequences, of which roughly 31% are seen a single time; roughly 5.5% belongs to the top ten. Sequenced: PBMCs. The origin of the receptors is a woman between 18 and 55 years old in good health. The CDR3 runs from the conserved cysteine through the conserved F or W. Fields, in order: clone size, V gene, D gene, J gene, CDR3 length, CDR3 DNA, CDR3 protein. D genes are given only for firm matches. Size tells how often a clone was seen (once, few, many) or the class of an expanded clone, and some rows leave it out.

clone size: few; V gene: TRBV12-5; D gene: NA; J gene: TRBJ1-1; CDR3 length: 16; CDR3 DNA: TGTGCTAGTGGACCCGGGACGGAAGACATGAACACTGAAGCTTTCTTT; CDR3 protein: CASGPGTEDMNTEAFF
clone size: NA; V gene: TRBV7-9; D gene: TRBD2; J gene: TRBJ2-3; CDR3 length: 16; CDR3 DNA: TGTGCCAGCAGCTTTAGCGGGGGCACTAGCACAGATACGCAGTATTTT; CDR3 protein: CASSFSGGTSTDTQYF
clone size: NA; V gene: TRBV5-1; D gene: NA; J gene: TRBJ2-1; CDR3 length: 11; CDR3 DNA: TGCGCCAGCAGCTGGCGGGATGAGCAGTTCTTC; CDR3 protein: CASSWRDEQFF
clone size: NA; V gene: TRBV12-5; D gene: NA; J gene: TRBJ1-2; CDR3 length: 16; CDR3 DNA: TGTGCTAGTGGTTTGAACCCTCTAGGACTGAGATATGGCTACACCTTC; CDR3 protein: CASGLNPLGLRYGYTF
clone size: once; V gene: TRBV6-5; D gene: NA; J gene: TRBJ1-2; CDR3 length: 14; CDR3 DNA: TGTGCCAGCAGCAACGGACATGGGGCGAGGGGCTACACCTTC; CDR3 protein: CASSNGHGARGYTF
clone size: NA; V gene: TRBV2; D gene: NA; J gene: TRBJ1-3; CDR3 length: 11; CDR3 DNA: TGTGCCAGCGGGGGAGGAAACACCATATATTTT; CDR3 protein: CASGGGNTIYF
clone size: many; V gene: TRBV30; D gene: NA; J gene: TRBJ2-3; CDR3 length: 14; CDR3 DNA: TGTGCCTGGAGGTCCCAAGGGGTCACAGATACGCAGTATTTT; CDR3 protein: CAWRSQGVTDTQYF
clone size: few; V gene: TRBV18; D gene: NA; J gene: TRBJ1-3; CDR3 length: 18; CDR3 DNA: TGTGCCAGCTCACCGTCGGTTCCGACCTCCGGAACTGGAAACACCATATATTTT; CDR3 protein: CASSPSVPTSGTGNTIYF
clone size: NA; V gene: TRBV28; D gene: NA; J gene: TRBJ2-2; CDR3 length: 15; CDR3 DNA: TGTGCCAGCAGTCCCTTTAGGACTGACACCGGGGAGCTGTTTTTT; CDR3 protein: CASSPFRTDTGELFF
clone size: few; V gene: TRBV12-5; D gene: NA; J gene: TRBJ1-1; CDR3 length: 11; CDR3 DNA: TGTGCTAGTGGTTATTACACTGAAGCTTTCTTT; CDR3 protein: CASGYYTEAFF
clone size: many; V gene: TRBV6-5; D gene: NA; J gene: TRBJ2-7; CDR3 length: 12; CDR3 DNA: TGTGCCAGCAGTTCTAATGGGCTCGAGCAGTACTTC; CDR3 protein: CASSSNGLEQYF
clone size: NA; V gene: TRBV29-1; D gene: NA; J gene: TRBJ2-7; CDR3 length: 13; CDR3 DNA: TGCAGCGTTAGGGCAGGGGTCTCGGTCGAGCAGTACTTC; CDR3 protein: CSVRAGVSVEQYF
clone size: NA; V gene: TRBV2; D gene: NA; J gene: TRBJ2-1; CDR3 length: 13; CDR3 DNA: TGTGCCAGCAGTGCCAGGGTCTACAATGAGCAGTTCTTC; CDR3 protein: CASSARVYNEQFF
clone size: few; V gene: TRBV5-1; D gene: TRBD1; J gene: TRBJ1-2; CDR3 length: 14; CDR3 DNA: TGCGCCAGCAGCTTCAATCAGGGGGTAGATGGCTACACCTTC; CDR3 protein: CASSFNQGVDGYTF
clone size: NA; V gene: TRBV11-2; D gene: NA; J gene: TRBJ2-3; CDR3 length: 14; CDR3 DNA: TGTGCCAGCAGCTTAGAGTATATGCGGCGTACGCAGTATTTT; CDR3 protein: CASSLEYMRRTQYF
clone size: many; V gene: TRBV2; D gene: TRBD2; J gene: TRBJ2-1; CDR3 length: 15; CDR3 DNA: TGTGCCAGCACCCGACTAGCGGCAACCTACAATGAGCAGTTCTTC; CDR3 protein: CASTRLAATYNEQFF
clone size: NA; V gene: TRBV20-1; D gene: NA; J gene: TRBJ2-1; CDR3 length: 15; CDR3 DNA: TGCAGTGCTAGAGAGGGCGGGATTCCGAACAATGAGCAGTTCTTC; CDR3 protein: CSAREGGIPNNEQFF
clone size: NA; V gene: TRBV15; D gene: NA; J gene: TRBJ1-5; CDR3 length: 13; CDR3 DNA: TGTGCCACCAGCAGAGACGTAAATCAGCCCCAGCATTTT; CDR3 protein: CATSRDVNQPQHF
clone size: few; V gene: TRBV5-1; D gene: NA; J gene: TRBJ2-2; CDR3 length: 14; CDR3 DNA: TGCGCCGTCTCCGGGACTGGGAACACCGGGGAGCTGTTTTTT; CDR3 protein: CAVSGTGNTGELFF
clone size: few; V gene: TRBV10-3; D gene: TRBD2; J gene: TRBJ2-4; CDR3 length: 17; CDR3 DNA: TGTGCCGCCTCCGGGACTAGCGGGAGCGGTCCCAAAAACATTCAGTACTTC; CDR3 protein: CAASGTSGSGPKNIQYF
clone size: NA; V gene: TRBV12-5; D gene: NA; J gene: TRBJ2-5; CDR3 length: 11; CDR3 DNA: TGTGCTAGTGGTGTTGGGGAGACCCAGTACTTC; CDR3 protein: CASGVGETQYF
clone size: few; V gene: TRBV29-1; D gene: NA; J gene: TRBJ2-5; CDR3 length: 12; CDR3 DNA: TGCAGCGTTGAAATACACGGGGAGACCCAGTACTTC; CDR3 protein: CSVEIHGETQYF
clone size: few; V gene: TRBV20-1; D gene: NA; J gene: TRBJ1-2; CDR3 length: 13; CDR3 DNA: TGCAGTGCTAGAGCTACAGTAGACTATGGCTACACCTTC; CDR3 protein: CSARATVDYGYTF
clone size: few; V gene: TRBV29-1; D gene: TRBD1; J gene: TRBJ1-1; CDR3 length: 14; CDR3 DNA: TGCAGCGTTTCCCCAGGACAGGGGAACACTGAAGCTTTCTTT; CDR3 protein: CSVSPGQGNTEAFF
clone size: few; V gene: TRBV7-2; D gene: TRBD2; J gene: TRBJ2-1; CDR3 length: 18; CDR3 DNA: TGTGCCAGCAGCTTATATCCTAGCGGGACTCTAGCAAGTCGGGAGCAGTTCTTC; CDR3 protein: CASSLYPSGTLASREQFF
clone size: many; V gene: TRBV5-1; D gene: NA; J gene: TRBJ2-3; CDR3 length: 14; CDR3 DNA: TGCGCCAGCAGCTTCGGGCCCAGCACAGATACGCAGTATTTT; CDR3 protein: CASSFGPSTDTQYF
clone size: once; V gene: TRBV6-2/TRBV6-3; D gene: NA; J gene: TRBJ1-2; CDR3 length: 13; CDR3 DNA: TGTGCCAGCAGTTACGTTCCACGGGGTGGCTACACCTTC; CDR3 protein: CASSYVPRGGYTF